This TCR beta chain was found in a study of CD8 T cells in ankylosing spondylitis. TCRdb ran MiXCR on the 5' RACE reads and lists one entry per CDR3 protein. Altogether 130,000 or so distinct CDR3 sequences are present, 7% being singletons, with the ten largest covering more than 10%. This clonotype was seen repeatedly, ten times or more. Looked up from germline, CDR1 is MDHEN and CDR2 is SYDVKM. This CDR3 contains 14 residues. V dropped 4 bases and J dropped 2; count of bases not matched to a gene: 4. The chain is built from TRBV28 and TRBJ2-7; the match to TRBD1 covers 8 bases. Sequencing was done on a sample of blood, either unsorted or a sorted T cell fraction (not recorded which). This receptor was identified in a male donor with ankylosing spondylitis or in good health (not recorded which). The CDR3 is CASSSGQGAYEQYF. As DNA, the CDR3 is TGTGCCAGCAGTTCCGGACAGGGAGCCTACGAGCAGTACTTC.